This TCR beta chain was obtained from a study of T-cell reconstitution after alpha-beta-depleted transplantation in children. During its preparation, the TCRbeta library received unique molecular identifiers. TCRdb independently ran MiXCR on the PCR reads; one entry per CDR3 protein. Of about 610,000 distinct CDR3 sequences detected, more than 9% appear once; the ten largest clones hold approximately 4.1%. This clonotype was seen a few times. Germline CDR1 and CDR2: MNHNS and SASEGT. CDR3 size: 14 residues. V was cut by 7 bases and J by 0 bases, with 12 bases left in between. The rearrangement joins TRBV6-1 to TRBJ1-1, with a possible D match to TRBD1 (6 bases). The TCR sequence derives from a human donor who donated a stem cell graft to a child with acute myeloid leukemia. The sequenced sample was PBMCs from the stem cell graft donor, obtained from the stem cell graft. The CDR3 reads CASTTPGVNTEAFF. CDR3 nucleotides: TGTGCCAGCACCACTCCAGGGGTGAACACTGAAGCTTTCTTT.